Listed below are T cell receptor beta chains from one sample, sequenced in a study of T cell responses to AZD1222 COVID-19 vaccine. TCRdb's table, derived via immunoSEQ multiplex PCR, lists solely in-frame clones and lacks some. The sample has 80,000 to 100,000 clones, roughly 91% seen once. Here the sequenced sample was peripheral blood, taken 28 days after the second AZD1222 dose. These receptors all come from an adult who received the AZD1222 COVID-19 vaccine. Each CDR3 is given with its conserved first and last residue. The D gene is left open where the match is weak.

d_gene | j_gene | v_gene | CDR3aa | CDR3nt
- | TRBJ2-6 | TRBV5-1 | CASSLGVSSGANVLTF | TGCGCCAGCAGCTTGGGGGTTAGCTCTGGGGCCAACGTCCTGACTTTC
- | TRBJ1-1 | TRBV30 | CAWRQTGTEAFF | TGTGCCTGGAGGCAGACTGGGACTGAAGCTTTCTTT
- | TRBJ1-1 | TRBV5-1 | CASSAGTLGTEAFF | TGCGCCAGCAGCGCCGGTACTTTGGGCACTGAAGCTTTCTTT
- | TRBJ2-2 | TRBV5-1 | CASSLPTDTGELFF | TGCGCCAGCAGCTTGCCGACAGACACCGGGGAGCTGTTTTTT
- | TRBJ2-3 | TRBV19 | CASSPGVQISDTQYF | TGTGCCAGTAGTCCCGGGGTCCAAATCTCGGATACGCAGTATTTT
TRBD1 | TRBJ1-2 | TRBV6-5 | CASGQGALGYTF | TGTGCCAGTGGACAGGGGGCGCTTGGCTACACCTTC
- | TRBJ2-5 | TRBV5-1 | CASSLVAGKQTQYF | TGCGCCAGCAGCTTGGTGGCAGGGAAGCAGACCCAGTACTTC
- | TRBJ1-4 | TRBV4-1 | CASSQGTVATNEKLFF | TGCGCCAGCAGCCAAGGAACAGTTGCAACTAATGAAAAACTGTTTTTT
- | TRBJ2-7 | TRBV27 | CASIPPGVKSSYEQYF | TGTGCCAGCATTCCCCCGGGGGTCAAGAGCTCCTACGAGCAGTACTTC
- | TRBJ1-4 | TRBV5-1 | CASTMGRVGEKLFF | TGCGCCAGCACCATGGGAAGGGTCGGGGAAAAACTGTTTTTT
- | TRBJ1-3 | TRBV19 | CASSSTPSSGNTIYF | TGTGCCAGTAGCTCGACACCGAGCTCTGGAAACACCATATATTTT
- | TRBJ2-7 | TRBV6-5 | CASRFREGSYEQYF | TGTGCCAGCCGCTTCCGAGAGGGTTCCTACGAGCAGTACTTC
- | TRBJ1-1 | TRBV7-9 | CASSLPGTEAFF | TGTGCCAGCAGCTTACCCGGGACAGAAGCTTTCTTT
TRBD1 | TRBJ1-2 | TRBV5-1 | CASSIGQEGGSGYTF | TGCGCCAGCAGCATCGGACAGGAAGGCGGAAGCGGCTACACCTTC
- | TRBJ2-1 | TRBV10-1 | CASSENPSGRANEQFF | TGCGCCAGCAGTGAGAACCCATCGGGAAGGGCCAATGAGCAGTTCTTC
- | TRBJ2-7 | TRBV6-5 | CASSNGAIYEQYF | TGTGCCAGCAGCAACGGAGCGATCTACGAGCAGTACTTC
- | TRBJ1-1 | TRBV2 | CASRVQGNTEAFF | TGTGCCAGCAGGGTACAGGGGAACACTGAAGCTTTCTTT
- | TRBJ1-1 | TRBV7-6 | CASSLEVNTEAFF | TGTGCCAGCAGCTTAGAGGTGAACACTGAAGCTTTCTTT
- | TRBJ2-3 | TRBV5-1 | CASSKATDTQYF | TGCGCCAGCAGCAAAGCCACAGATACGCAGTATTTT
- | TRBJ1-2 | TRBV6-5 | CASIRRDTQNYGYTF | TGTGCCAGCATACGGCGGGACACACAAAACTATGGCTACACCTTC
- | TRBJ1-2 | TRBV12-3/TRBV12-4 | CASSPGGDYGYTF | TGTGCCAGCAGTCCCGGAGGGGACTATGGCTACACCTTC
TRBD1 | TRBJ2-3 | TRBV10-3 | CAISPGTGTDTQYF | TGTGCCATCAGCCCCGGGACAGGTACAGATACGCAGTATTTT
- | TRBJ1-5 | TRBV2 | CASSEGGGVGSNQPQHF | TGTGCCAGCAGTGAAGGGGGCGGCGTTGGTAGCAATCAGCCCCAGCATTTT